This record looks at one T cell receptor beta chain sequence and its context. Germline CDR1 is SQVTM and CDR2 is ANQGSEA. This CDR3 comprises 13 residues. With 4 bases removed from V and 5 bases from J, the gap between germline ends came to 15 bases. This record comes from a study of T cell changes during pregnancy in multiple sclerosis. TCRdb's table, derived via immunoSEQ multiplex PCR, lists solely in-frame clones and lacks some. Of 70,000 to 75,000 clones listed, 70% to 90% are singletons. The rearrangement uses TRBV29-1 and TRBJ2-7, with D perhaps TRBD1 (6 bases). Source: peripheral blood, taken before pregnancy. This sequence originates from a female donor with multiple sclerosis, enrolled in a pregnancy study. CDR3 nucleotides: TGCAGCGTTGGTGGCAGGGGAAGCCACGAGCAGTACTTC. Translated, it gives CSVGGRGSHEQYF.